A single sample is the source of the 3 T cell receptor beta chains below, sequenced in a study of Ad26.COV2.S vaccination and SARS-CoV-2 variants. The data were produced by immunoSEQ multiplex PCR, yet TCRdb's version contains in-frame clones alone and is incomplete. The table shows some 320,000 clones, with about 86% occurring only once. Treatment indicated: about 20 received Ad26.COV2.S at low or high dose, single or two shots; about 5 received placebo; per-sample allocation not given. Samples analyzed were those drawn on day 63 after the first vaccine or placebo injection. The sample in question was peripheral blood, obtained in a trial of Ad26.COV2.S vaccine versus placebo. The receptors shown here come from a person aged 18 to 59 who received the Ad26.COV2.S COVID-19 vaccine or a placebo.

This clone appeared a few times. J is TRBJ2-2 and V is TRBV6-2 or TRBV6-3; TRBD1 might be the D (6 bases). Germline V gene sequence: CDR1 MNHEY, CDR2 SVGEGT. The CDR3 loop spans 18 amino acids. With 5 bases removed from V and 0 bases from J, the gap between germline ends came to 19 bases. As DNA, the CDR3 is TGTGCCAGCAGTAACTGGGGGCTGAGGGGATCGAACACCGGGGAGCTGTTTTTT. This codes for CASSNWGLRGSNTGELFF.

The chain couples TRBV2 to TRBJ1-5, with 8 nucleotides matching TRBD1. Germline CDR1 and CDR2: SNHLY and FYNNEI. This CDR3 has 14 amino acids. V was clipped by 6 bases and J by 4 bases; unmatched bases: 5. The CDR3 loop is CASSDDRGNQPQHF. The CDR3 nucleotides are TGTGCCAGCAGCGATGACAGGGGTAATCAGCCCCAGCATTTT.

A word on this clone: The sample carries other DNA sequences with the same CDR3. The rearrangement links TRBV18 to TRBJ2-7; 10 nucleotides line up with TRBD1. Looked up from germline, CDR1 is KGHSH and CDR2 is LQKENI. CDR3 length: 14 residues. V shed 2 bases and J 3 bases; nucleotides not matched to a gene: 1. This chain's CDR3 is CASSPGTGDYEQYF. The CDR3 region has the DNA TGTGCCAGCTCACCAGGGACAGGGGACTACGAGCAGTACTTC.